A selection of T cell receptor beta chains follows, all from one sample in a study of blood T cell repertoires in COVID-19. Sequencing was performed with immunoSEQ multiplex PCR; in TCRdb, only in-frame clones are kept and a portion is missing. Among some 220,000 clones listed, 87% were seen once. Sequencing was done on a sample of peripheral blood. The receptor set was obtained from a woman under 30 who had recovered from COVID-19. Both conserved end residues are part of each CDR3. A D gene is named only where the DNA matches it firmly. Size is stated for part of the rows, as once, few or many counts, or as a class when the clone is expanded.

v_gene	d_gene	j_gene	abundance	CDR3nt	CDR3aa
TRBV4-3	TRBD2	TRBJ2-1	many	TGCGCCAGCAGCGGGACTAGCGGGAGCTACAATGAGCAGTTCTTC	CASSGTSGSYNEQFF
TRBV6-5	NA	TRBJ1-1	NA	TGTGCCAGCAATGCGGCGGGTGGACTCCGCGAAGCTTTCTTT	CASNAAGGLREAFF
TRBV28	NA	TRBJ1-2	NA	TGTGCCAGCAGGACAACAGGGATTGGCTACACCTTC	CASRTTGIGYTF
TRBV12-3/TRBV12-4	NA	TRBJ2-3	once	TGTGCCAGCGGCCTAGGGAGGCGAGATACGCAGTATTTT	CASGLGRRDTQYF
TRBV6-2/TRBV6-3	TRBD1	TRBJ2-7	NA	TGTGCCAGCAGTCAAACAGGGGGCGCGAGGAACGAGCAGTACTTC	CASSQTGGARNEQYF
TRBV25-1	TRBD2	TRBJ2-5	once	TGTGCCTGTCAAAAGCGGGAGGGCTACCAAGAGACCCAGTACTTC	CACQKREGYQETQYF
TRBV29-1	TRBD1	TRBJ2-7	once	TGCAGCGTTGAAGGCTCCCCCCGGGACAGGACCTACGAGCAGTACTTC	CSVEGSPRDRTYEQYF
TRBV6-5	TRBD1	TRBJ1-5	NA	TGTGCCAGCAGGACAGGGGCCGTTAATCAGCCCCAGCATTTT	CASRTGAVNQPQHF
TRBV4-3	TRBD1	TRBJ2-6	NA	TGCGCCAGCAGCCAAGATATGGGGGCCAGGGGGTCTGGGGCCAACGTCCTGACTTTC	CASSQDMGARGSGANVLTF
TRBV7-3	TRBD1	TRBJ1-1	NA	TGTGCCAGCAGCCCCGGGACAGAAGGTGAAGCTTTCTTT	CASSPGTEGEAFF
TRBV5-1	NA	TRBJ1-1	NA	TGCGCCAGCAGCTTGCCCCCAGGCACTGAAGCTTTCTTT	CASSLPPGTEAFF
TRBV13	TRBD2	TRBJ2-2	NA	TGTGCCAGCAGCTCCGGGACTAGCGGGAGTGACGGGGAGCTGTTTTTT	CASSSGTSGSDGELFF
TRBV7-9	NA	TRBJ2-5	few	TGTGCCAGCAGCTTCCCCGAGATTCCCGGAGAGACCCAGTACTTC	CASSFPEIPGETQYF
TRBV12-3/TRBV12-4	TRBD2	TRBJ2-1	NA	TGTGCCAGCAGTTTAGCGGGGGGGGACCAGTTCTTC	CASSLAGGDQFF
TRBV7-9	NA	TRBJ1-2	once	TGTGCCAGCACCCATAAGGCGACGGGAGGCTACACCTTC	CASTHKATGGYTF
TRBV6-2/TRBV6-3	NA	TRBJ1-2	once	TGTGCCAGCAGTTTGGAGGTTGGGGAGAACTATGGCTACACCTTC	CASSLEVGENYGYTF
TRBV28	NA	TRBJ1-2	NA	TGTGCCAGCAGTTTTGCCCAGGGACTAATTGGCTACACCTTC	CASSFAQGLIGYTF
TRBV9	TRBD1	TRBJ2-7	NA	TGTGCCAGCAGCGGAGGGACAGGGAGCGAGCAGTACTTC	CASSGGTGSEQYF
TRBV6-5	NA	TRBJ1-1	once	TGTGCCAGCAGTTACCTCAGGGGTGAAGCTTTCTTT	CASSYLRGEAFF
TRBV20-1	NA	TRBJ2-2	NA	TGCAGTGCTCCTCTAACCGGGGAGCTGTTTTTT	CSAPLTGELFF
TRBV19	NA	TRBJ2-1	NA	TGTGCCAGTAGTATTAGGAGGGGCCCGCAGTTCTTC	CASSIRRGPQFF
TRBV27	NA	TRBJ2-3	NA	TGTGCCAGCAGTCCGGGTCCCGGACTCAAGACGAATACGCAGTATTTT	CASSPGPGLKTNTQYF
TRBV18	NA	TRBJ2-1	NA	TGTGCCAGCTCTAGCGGTTCAAGCTCCTACAATGAGCAGTTCTTC	CASSSGSSSYNEQFF
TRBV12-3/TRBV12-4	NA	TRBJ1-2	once	TGTGCCAGCAGTTTACAGGACTATGGCTACACCTTC	CASSLQDYGYTF
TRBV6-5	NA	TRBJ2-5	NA	TGTGCCAGCAGTTACGTACAGTACCAAGAGACCCAGTACTTC	CASSYVQYQETQYF
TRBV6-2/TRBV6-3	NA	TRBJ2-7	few	TGTGCCAGCAGTTACCGACACCTGTCCTACGAGCAGTACTTC	CASSYRHLSYEQYF
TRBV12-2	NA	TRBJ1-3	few	TGTGCAAGTCGCTCCCGTAGGTTCGGTTCGGCAGGGGGTGCGGGGAACACCATATATTTT	CASRSRRFGSAGGAGNTIYF
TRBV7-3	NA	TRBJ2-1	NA	TGTGCCAGCAGCCTACATCCCGGGAAGCACTACAATGAGCAGTTCTTC	CASSLHPGKHYNEQFF
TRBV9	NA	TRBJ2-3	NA	TGTGCCAGCAGCGTAGGGATCGGGGGAGGTAGGGGCACAGATACGCAGTATTTT	CASSVGIGGGRGTDTQYF
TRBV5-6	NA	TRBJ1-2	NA	TGTGCCAGCAGCTTAAGAGGGCGAGGCTACACCTTC	CASSLRGRGYTF
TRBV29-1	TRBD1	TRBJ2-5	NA	TGCAGCGTCCAGATAGGACAGGGGGGAGAGACCCAGTACTTC	CSVQIGQGGETQYF
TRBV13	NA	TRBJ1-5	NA	TGTGCCAGCAGCTTAGGAGACAGGATAGGCAATCAGCCCCAGCATTTT	CASSLGDRIGNQPQHF
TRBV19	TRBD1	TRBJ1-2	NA	TGTGCCAGTAGGGGTAACTCACTTCTACAGGTTCAGGGGGATGGCTACACCTTC	CASRGNSLLQVQGDGYTF
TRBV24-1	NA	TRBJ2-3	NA	TGTGCCACCAGTGACGGTGTATTCACAGATACGCAGTATTTT	CATSDGVFTDTQYF
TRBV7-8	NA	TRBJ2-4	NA	TGTGCCAGCAGCCCTGAACTAAACATTCAGTACTTC	CASSPELNIQYF
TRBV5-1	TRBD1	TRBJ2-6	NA	TGCGCCTCAGGGACAGCCCCATCCTCTGGGGCCAACGTCCTGACTTTC	CASGTAPSSGANVLTF
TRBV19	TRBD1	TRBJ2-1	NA	TGTGCCAGTAGTACTCCTTGGGGGAGAAGACAGGGAAGTTCCTACAATGAGCAGTTCTTC	CASSTPWGRRQGSSYNEQFF
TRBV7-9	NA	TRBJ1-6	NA	TGTGCCAGCAGCTTAGGCAGCGTACCCCTCCACTTT	CASSLGSVPLHF
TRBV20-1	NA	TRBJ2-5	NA	TGCAGTGCCAGTACGGACTTCCAAGAGACCCAGTACTTC	CSASTDFQETQYF
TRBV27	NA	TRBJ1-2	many	TGTGCCAGCAGTTTATTACAGGGCTATGGCTACACCTTC	CASSLLQGYGYTF
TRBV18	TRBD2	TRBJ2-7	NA	TGTGCCAGCTCACCCCCTGGTAAAGCGGGAGGCACGCTCTACGAGCAGTACTTC	CASSPPGKAGGTLYEQYF
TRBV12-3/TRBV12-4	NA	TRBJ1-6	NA	TGTGCCAGCGGGACACAGAAGAATTCACCCCTCCACTTT	CASGTQKNSPLHF
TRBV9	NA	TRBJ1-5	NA	TGTGCCAGCAGCGCCGGGACTGCCGATCAGCCCCAGCATTTT	CASSAGTADQPQHF
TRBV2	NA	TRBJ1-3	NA	TGTGCCAGCAGTCCCACCGGCCCCGCGGACACCATATATTTT	CASSPTGPADTIYF
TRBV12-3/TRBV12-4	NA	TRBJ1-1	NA	TGTGCCAGCAGTTTTCCTCGCAGGTACGAAGCTTTCTTT	CASSFPRRYEAFF
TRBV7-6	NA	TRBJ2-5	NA	TGTGCCAGCAGCTTAGCACCCATCTCTTTGAGGGAGACCCAGTACTTC	CASSLAPISLRETQYF
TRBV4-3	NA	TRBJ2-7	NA	TGCGCCAGCAGCCAAGAATCGGGAGAGTGGTACGAGCAGTACTTC	CASSQESGEWYEQYF
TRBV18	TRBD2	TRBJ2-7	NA	TGTGCCAGCTCACGACAGGGATCTCCCGGGACTAGCGGGAGGTACTCCTACGAGCAGTACTTC	CASSRQGSPGTSGRYSYEQYF
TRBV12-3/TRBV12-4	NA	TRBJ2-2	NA	TGTGCCAGCAGTTTGGAGGTCGGGGAGCTGTTTTTT	CASSLEVGELFF
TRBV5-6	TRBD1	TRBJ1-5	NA	TGTGCCAGCAGCTTCGGGACAGGGAGAAATCAGCCCCAGCATTTT	CASSFGTGRNQPQHF
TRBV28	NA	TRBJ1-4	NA	TGTGCCAGCAGTTTATGGCCGGCAACTAATGAAAAACTGTTTTTT	CASSLWPATNEKLFF
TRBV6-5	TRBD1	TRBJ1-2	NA	TGTGCCAGCAGTTCAGACAGGGGCGAGGGCTACACCTTC	CASSSDRGEGYTF
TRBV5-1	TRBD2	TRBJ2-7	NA	TGCGCCAGCAGGCGAAGCGGGAGGGCCTACGAGCAGTACTTC	CASRRSGRAYEQYF
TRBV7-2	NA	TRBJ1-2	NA	TGTGCCAGCAGCCCGAGTGGGGGGAAAGACTATGGCTACACCTTC	CASSPSGGKDYGYTF
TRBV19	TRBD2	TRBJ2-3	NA	TGTGCCAGCACGCTAGCGGCTAGCACAGATACGCAGTATTTT	CASTLAASTDTQYF
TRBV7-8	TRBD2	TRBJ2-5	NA	TGTGCCAGCAGCTCTGGGACTAGCGGGAGCATGGGTTTAAAGACCCAGTACTTC	CASSSGTSGSMGLKTQYF
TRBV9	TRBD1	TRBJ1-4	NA	TGTGCCAGCAGCGTCCTACAGGGGGCTGGTGAAAAACTGTTTTTT	CASSVLQGAGEKLFF
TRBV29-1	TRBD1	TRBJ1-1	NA	TGCAGCGTTGAGGGACAGGGGGACACTGAAGCTTTCTTT	CSVEGQGDTEAFF